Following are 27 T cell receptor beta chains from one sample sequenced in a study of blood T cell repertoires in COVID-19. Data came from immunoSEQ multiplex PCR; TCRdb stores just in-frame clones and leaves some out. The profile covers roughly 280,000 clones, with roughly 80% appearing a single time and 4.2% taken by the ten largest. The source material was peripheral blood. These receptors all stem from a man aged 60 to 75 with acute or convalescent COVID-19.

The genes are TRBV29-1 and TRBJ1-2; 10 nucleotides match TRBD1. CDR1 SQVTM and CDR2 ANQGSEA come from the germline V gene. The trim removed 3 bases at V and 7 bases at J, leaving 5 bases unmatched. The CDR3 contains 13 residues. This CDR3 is CSVDRQGASGYTF. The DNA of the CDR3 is TGCAGCGTTGACCGACAGGGGGCTAGTGGCTACACCTTC.

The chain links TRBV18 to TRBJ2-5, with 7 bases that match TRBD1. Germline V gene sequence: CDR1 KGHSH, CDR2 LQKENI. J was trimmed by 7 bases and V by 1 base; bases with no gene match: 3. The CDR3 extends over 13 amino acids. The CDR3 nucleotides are TGTGCCAGCTCACCACAGGGGGCCGCGACCCAGTACTTC. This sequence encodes CASSPQGAATQYF.

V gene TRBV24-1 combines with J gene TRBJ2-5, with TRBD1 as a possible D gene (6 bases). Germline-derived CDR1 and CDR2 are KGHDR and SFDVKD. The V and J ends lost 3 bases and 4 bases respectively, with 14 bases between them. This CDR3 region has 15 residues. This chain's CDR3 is CATSDPRQVGETQYF. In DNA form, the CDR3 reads TGTGCCACCAGTGATCCCCGACAGGTTGGAGAGACCCAGTACTTC.

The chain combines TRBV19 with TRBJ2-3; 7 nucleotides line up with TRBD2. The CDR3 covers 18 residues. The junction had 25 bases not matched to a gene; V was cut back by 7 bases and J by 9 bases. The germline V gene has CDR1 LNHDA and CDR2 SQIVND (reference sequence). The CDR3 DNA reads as TGTGCCAGTACCGATCCCAGGGACTACGATAACCCCCTCGGGACGCAGTATTTT. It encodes CASTDPRDYDNPLGTQYF.

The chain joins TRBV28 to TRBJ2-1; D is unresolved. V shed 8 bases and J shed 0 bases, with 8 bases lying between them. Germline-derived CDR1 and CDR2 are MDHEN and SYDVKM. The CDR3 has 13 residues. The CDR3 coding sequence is TGTGCCAGCGAGCGCTTCTCCTACAATGAGCAGTTCTTC. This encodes CASERFSYNEQFF.

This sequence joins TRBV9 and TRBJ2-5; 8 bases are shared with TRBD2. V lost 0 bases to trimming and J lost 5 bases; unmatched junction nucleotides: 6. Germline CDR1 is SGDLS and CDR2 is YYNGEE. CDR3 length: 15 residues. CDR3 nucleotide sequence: TGTGCCAGCAGCGTAGGGAGCGGGAGTGGGGAGACCCAGTACTTC. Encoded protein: CASSVGSGSGETQYF.

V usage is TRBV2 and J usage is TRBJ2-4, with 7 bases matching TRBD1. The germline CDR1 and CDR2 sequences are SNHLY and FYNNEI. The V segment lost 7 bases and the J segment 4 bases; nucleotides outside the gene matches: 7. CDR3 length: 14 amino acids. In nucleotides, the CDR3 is TGTGCCAGCACAGAGGGACAGTCTAAAAACATTCAGTACTTC. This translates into CASTEGQSKNIQYF.

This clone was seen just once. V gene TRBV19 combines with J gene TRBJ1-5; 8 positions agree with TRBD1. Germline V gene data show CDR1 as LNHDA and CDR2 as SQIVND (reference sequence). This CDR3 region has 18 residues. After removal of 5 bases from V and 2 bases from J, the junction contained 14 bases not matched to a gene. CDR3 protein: CASSEKLPGQARNQPQHF. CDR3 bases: TGTGCCAGTAGTGAAAAACTACCGGGACAGGCCCGCAATCAGCCCCAGCATTTT.

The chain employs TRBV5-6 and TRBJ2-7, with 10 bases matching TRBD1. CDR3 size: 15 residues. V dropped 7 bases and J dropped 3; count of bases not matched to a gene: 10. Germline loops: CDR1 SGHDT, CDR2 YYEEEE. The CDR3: CASALLGTGVYEQYF. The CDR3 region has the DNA TGTGCCAGCGCACTTCTGGGGACAGGGGTCTACGAGCAGTACTTC. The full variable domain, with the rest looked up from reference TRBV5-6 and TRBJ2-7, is DAGVTQSPTHLIKTRGQQVTLRCSPKSGHDTVSWYQQALGQGPQFIFQYYEEEERQRGNFPDRFSGHQFPNYSSELNVNALLLGDSALYLCASALLGTGVYEQYFGPGTRLTVT.

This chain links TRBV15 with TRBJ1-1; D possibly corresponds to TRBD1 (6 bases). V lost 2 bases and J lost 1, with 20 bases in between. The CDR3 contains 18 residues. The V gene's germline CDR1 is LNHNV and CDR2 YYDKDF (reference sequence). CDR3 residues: CATSRPFGQPVGNTEAFF. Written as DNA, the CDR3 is TGTGCCACCAGCAGACCATTCGGACAGCCGGTGGGGAACACTGAAGCTTTCTTT.

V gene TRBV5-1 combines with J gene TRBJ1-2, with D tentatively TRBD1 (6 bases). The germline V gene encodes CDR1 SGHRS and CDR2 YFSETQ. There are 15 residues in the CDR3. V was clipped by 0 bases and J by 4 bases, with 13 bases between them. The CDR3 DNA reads TGCGCCAGCAGCTTGGATCAGGGGCTCGGCTATGGCTACACCTTC. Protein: CASSLDQGLGYGYTF.

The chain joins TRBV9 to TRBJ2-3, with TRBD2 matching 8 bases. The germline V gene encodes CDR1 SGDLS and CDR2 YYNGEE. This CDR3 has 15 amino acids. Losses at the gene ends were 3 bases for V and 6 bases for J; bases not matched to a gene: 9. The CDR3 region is CASSDHRLARDTQYF. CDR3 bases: TGTGCCAGCAGCGACCACCGACTAGCGCGCGATACGCAGTATTTT.

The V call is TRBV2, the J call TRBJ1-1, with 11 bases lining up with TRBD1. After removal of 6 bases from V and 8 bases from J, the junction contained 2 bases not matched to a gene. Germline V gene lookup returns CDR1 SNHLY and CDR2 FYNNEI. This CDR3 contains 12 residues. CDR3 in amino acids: CASSGQGAEAFF. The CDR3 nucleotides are TGTGCCAGCAGCGGACAGGGGGCGGAAGCTTTCTTT.

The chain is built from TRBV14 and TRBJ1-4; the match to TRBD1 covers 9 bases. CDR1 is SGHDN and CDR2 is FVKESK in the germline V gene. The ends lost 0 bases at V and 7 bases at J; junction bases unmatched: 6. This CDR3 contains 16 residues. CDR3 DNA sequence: TGTGCCAGCAGCCAAGATGCCGGGACAGGGAGTGAAAAACTGTTTTTT. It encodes CASSQDAGTGSEKLFF.

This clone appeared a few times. The DNA of the CDR3 is TGTGCCAGCAGTTTAACAGGGTACAATGAGCAGTTCTTC. Encoded protein: CASSLTGYNEQFF. The gene calls are TRBV6-5 and TRBJ2-1, with D maybe TRBD1 (6 bases). The ends were cut back, 4 bases at V and 4 bases at J, with 8 bases in the middle. This CDR3 is 13 amino acids long. CDR1 and CDR2 from the germline V gene are MNHEY and SVGAGI.

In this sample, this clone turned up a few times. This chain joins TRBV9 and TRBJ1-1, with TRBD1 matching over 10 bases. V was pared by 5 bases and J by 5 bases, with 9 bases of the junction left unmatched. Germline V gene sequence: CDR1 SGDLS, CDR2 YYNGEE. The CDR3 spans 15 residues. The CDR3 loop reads CASSSIDRGRTEAFF. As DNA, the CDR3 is TGTGCCAGCAGTTCGATTGACAGGGGGCGAACTGAAGCTTTCTTT.

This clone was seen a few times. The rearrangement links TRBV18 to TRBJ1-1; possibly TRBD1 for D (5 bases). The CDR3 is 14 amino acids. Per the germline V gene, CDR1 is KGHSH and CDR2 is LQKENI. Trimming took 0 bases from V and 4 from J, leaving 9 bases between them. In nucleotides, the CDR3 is TGTGCCAGCTCACCACCGAGGGGAGGCACTGAAGCTTTCTTT. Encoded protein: CASSPPRGGTEAFF.

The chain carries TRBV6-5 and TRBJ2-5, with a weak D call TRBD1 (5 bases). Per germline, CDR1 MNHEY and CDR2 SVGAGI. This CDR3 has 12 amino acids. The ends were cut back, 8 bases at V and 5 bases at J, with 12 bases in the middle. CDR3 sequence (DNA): TGTGCCAGCCAAATTGCAGGGGAGACCCAGTACTTC. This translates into CASQIAGETQYF.

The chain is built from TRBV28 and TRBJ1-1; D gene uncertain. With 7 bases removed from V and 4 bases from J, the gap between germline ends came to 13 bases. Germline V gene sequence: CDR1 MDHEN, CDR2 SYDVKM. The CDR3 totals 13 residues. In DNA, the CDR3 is TGTGCCAGCACTATCGAGCCCGTCACTGAAGCTTTCTTT. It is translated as CASTIEPVTEAFF.

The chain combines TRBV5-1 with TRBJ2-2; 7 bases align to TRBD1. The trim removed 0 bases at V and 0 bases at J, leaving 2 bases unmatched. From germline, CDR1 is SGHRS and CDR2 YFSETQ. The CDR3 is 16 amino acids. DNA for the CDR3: TGCGCCAGCAGCTTGGTGGGACAGACGAACACCGGGGAGCTGTTTTTT. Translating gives CASSLVGQTNTGELFF.

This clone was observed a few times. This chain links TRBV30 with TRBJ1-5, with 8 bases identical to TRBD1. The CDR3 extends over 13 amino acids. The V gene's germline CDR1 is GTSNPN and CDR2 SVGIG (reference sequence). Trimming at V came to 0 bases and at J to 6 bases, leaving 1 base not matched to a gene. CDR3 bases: TGTGCCTGGAGTGTACAGGGGGGTCAGCCCCAGCATTTT. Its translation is CAWSVQGGQPQHF.

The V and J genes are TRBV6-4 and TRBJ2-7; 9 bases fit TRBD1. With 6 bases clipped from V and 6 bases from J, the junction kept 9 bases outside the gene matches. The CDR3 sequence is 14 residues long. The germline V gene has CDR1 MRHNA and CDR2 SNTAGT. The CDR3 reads CASRAGTGYGEQYF. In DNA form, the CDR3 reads TGTGCCAGCAGGGCCGGGACAGGGTATGGCGAGCAGTACTTC.

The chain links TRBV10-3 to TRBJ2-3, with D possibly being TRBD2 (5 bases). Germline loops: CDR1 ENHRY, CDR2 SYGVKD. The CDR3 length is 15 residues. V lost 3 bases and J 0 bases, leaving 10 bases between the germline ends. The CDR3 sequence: CAISEVAMSTDTQYF. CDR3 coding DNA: TGTGCCATCAGTGAAGTAGCGATGAGCACAGATACGCAGTATTTT.

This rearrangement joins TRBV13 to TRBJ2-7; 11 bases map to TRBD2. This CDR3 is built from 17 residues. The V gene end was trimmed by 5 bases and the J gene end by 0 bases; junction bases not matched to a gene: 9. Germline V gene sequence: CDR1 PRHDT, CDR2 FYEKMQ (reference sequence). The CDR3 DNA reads TGTGCCAGCAGCAAACTAGCGGGGGCTACTAGCTCCTACGAGCAGTACTTC. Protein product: CASSKLAGATSSYEQYF. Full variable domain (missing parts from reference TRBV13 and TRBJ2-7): AAGVIQSPRHLIKEKRETATLKCYPIPRHDTVYWYQQGPGQDPQFLISFYEKMQSDKGSIPDRFSAQQFSDYHSELNMSSLELGDSALYFCASSKLAGATSSYEQYFGPGTRLTVT.

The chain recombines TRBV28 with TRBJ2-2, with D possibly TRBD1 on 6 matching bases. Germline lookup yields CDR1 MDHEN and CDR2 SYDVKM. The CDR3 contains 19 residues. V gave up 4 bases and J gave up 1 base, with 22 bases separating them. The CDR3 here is CASSYGWGQGRKNTGELFF. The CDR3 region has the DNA TGTGCCAGCAGTTACGGATGGGGGCAGGGACGGAAGAACACCGGGGAGCTGTTTTTT.

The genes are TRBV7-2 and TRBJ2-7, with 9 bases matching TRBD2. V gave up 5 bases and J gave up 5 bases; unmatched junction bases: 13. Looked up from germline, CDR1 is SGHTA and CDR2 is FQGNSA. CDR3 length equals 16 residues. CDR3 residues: CASSQGRIAGVNEQYF. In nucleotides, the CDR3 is TGTGCCAGCAGCCAGGGTAGAATAGCGGGAGTGAACGAGCAGTACTTC.

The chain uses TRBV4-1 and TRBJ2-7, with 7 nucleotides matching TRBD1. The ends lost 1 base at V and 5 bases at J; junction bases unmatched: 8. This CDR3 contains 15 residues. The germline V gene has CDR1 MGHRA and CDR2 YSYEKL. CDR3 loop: CASSQVYRGYNEQYF. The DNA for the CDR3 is TGCGCCAGCAGCCAAGTGTACAGGGGATATAACGAGCAGTACTTC.